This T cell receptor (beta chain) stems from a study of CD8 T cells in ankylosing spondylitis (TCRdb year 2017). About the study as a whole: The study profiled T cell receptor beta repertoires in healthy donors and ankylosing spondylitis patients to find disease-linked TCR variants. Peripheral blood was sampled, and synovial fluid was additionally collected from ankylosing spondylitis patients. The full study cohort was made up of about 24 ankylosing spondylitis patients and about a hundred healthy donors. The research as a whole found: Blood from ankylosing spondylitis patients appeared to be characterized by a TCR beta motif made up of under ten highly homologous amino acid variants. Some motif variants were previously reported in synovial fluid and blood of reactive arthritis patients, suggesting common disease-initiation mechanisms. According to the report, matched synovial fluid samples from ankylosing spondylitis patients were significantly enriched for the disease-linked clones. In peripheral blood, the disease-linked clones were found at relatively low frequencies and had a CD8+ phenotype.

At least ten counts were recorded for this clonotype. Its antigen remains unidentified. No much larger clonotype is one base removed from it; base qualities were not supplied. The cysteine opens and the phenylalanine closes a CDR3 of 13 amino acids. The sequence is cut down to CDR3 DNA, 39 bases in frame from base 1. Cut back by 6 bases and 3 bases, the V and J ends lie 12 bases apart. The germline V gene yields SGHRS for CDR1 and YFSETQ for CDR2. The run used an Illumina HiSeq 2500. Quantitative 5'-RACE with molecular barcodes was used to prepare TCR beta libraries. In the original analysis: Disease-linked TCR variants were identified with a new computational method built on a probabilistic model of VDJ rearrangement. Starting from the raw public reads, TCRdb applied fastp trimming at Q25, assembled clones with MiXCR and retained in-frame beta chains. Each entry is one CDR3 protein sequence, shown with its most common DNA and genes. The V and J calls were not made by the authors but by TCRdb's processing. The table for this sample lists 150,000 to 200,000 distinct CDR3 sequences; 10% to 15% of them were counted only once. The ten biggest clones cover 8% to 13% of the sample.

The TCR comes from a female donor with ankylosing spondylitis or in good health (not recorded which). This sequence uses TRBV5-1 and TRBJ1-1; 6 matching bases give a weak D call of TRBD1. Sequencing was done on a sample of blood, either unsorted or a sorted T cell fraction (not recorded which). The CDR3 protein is CASTLRQDTEAFF. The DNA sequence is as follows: TGCGCCAGCACCCTACGACAGGACACTGAAGCTTTCTTT.